The entry below describes one TCR beta chain. Which antigen it targets is not known. No much larger clone exists at a distance of one base, and base qualities are not known. A FACSAria II was used to sort memory CD4+ T cells, defined as single viable CD3+CD4+CD8-CD45RO+ cells. CMV serostatus was determined using a Roche Elecsys assay that detects serum IgG against CMV pp150, pp28, p38 and p52. After thawing, total CD4+ T cells were enriched by positive selection with CD4 magnetic microbeads. Samples originated from another study that specifically interrogated the CD4+ T cell memory repertoire. Peripheral blood mononuclear cells were isolated and cryopreserved according to standard operating procedures, and serum was kept at -80 degrees C. The staining used CD3-PerCP (BW264/56), CD4-APC (RPA-T4), CD45RO-PE (UCHT1) and CD8-Pacific Orange (3B5) antibodies, and Sytox blue was used to exclude non-viable cells.

This specimen comes from a study of memory CD4+ T cells and cytomegalovirus serostatus (dated by TCRdb to about 2019). Study-wide context: A total of around 35 healthy Belgian adults, of whom 9 were CMV seropositive and about 25 were CMV seronegative, were included in the cohort. CD4+ memory TCRbeta repertoires of a Belgian cohort with known cytomegalovirus serostatus were sequenced in order to replicate a published TCR-based CMV serostatus classifier.

The Quick-DNA Microprep Kit was used to extract genomic DNA from the sorted cells. Amplification of TCRbeta DNA was done with the immunoSEQ hsTCRbeta kit, following the protocol from the manufacturer. An Illumina MiSeq instrument was used to sequence the TCRbeta libraries. In the original analysis: Following removal of out-of-frame sequences, some 2,200,000 distinct TCRbeta sequences were retained, with an average of about 63,000 per individual. Each individual was scored according to the count of roughly 170 previously reported CMV-associated TCRbeta sequences and the total productive distinct TCRbeta count. A beta-binomial model was reimplemented in Python, and scikit-learn random forests with default parameters were trained on US cohort data. On the Belgian cohort, classifier performance was reported as the median AUC, along with percentile confidence intervals, across 10,000 bootstrap iterations. Drawn from immuneACCESS, this table holds only the in-frame rearrangements with V and J called that TCRdb kept. Clones are partly lost; checked studies trace under half to an unresolved V gene and leave the rest unexplained. The V and J calls and the clone size are those of that table, but D and trimming were determined from the DNA. The sample data list tens of thousands of clones, and around 80% of these were observed just once. The ten largest clones capture under 0.9% of the sample.

Based on the germline V gene (reference sequence), the CDR1 and CDR2 sequences are LNHDA and SQIVND. Taken from cysteine to phenylalanine, the CDR3 has 14 residues. CDR3 DNA is the only sequence kept; it has 42 bases, read in frame from the first base. V drops 5 bases and J drops 5 bases, leaving 13 bases in between. The paper's findings and limits, for the study overall: The original-framework classifier achieved a median bootstrapped AUC of almost 0.97 with a 95% CI of 0.76-1.00 on the Belgian cohort. Only CD4+CD45RO+ memory cells were sequenced, in contrast to the original study, in which naive and memory CD4+ and CD8+ populations were covered. For CMV serostatus prediction, a median bootstrapped AUC of approximately 0.95 was reached with the original framework, and a median bootstrapped AUC of approximately 0.92 was reached with a US-trained random forest. Results were interpreted as suggesting that the CMV-associated TCR signature is largely present in the CD4+ memory repertoire. Of 150 to 200 previously reported CMV-associated TCRbeta sequences, some 67 appeared in the CD4+ memory repertoires, each in one to five individuals.

This chain joins TRBV19 to TRBJ1-5, with a tentative D gene TRBD1 over 5 matching bases. This clonotype was obtained from an adult in good health and CMV-seronegative. The sample taken for sequencing was memory CD4+ T cells from blood. The CDR3 is CASSHNWGYQPQHF. The DNA reads TGTGCCAGTAGTCATAATTGGGGGTATCAGCCCCAGCATTTT.